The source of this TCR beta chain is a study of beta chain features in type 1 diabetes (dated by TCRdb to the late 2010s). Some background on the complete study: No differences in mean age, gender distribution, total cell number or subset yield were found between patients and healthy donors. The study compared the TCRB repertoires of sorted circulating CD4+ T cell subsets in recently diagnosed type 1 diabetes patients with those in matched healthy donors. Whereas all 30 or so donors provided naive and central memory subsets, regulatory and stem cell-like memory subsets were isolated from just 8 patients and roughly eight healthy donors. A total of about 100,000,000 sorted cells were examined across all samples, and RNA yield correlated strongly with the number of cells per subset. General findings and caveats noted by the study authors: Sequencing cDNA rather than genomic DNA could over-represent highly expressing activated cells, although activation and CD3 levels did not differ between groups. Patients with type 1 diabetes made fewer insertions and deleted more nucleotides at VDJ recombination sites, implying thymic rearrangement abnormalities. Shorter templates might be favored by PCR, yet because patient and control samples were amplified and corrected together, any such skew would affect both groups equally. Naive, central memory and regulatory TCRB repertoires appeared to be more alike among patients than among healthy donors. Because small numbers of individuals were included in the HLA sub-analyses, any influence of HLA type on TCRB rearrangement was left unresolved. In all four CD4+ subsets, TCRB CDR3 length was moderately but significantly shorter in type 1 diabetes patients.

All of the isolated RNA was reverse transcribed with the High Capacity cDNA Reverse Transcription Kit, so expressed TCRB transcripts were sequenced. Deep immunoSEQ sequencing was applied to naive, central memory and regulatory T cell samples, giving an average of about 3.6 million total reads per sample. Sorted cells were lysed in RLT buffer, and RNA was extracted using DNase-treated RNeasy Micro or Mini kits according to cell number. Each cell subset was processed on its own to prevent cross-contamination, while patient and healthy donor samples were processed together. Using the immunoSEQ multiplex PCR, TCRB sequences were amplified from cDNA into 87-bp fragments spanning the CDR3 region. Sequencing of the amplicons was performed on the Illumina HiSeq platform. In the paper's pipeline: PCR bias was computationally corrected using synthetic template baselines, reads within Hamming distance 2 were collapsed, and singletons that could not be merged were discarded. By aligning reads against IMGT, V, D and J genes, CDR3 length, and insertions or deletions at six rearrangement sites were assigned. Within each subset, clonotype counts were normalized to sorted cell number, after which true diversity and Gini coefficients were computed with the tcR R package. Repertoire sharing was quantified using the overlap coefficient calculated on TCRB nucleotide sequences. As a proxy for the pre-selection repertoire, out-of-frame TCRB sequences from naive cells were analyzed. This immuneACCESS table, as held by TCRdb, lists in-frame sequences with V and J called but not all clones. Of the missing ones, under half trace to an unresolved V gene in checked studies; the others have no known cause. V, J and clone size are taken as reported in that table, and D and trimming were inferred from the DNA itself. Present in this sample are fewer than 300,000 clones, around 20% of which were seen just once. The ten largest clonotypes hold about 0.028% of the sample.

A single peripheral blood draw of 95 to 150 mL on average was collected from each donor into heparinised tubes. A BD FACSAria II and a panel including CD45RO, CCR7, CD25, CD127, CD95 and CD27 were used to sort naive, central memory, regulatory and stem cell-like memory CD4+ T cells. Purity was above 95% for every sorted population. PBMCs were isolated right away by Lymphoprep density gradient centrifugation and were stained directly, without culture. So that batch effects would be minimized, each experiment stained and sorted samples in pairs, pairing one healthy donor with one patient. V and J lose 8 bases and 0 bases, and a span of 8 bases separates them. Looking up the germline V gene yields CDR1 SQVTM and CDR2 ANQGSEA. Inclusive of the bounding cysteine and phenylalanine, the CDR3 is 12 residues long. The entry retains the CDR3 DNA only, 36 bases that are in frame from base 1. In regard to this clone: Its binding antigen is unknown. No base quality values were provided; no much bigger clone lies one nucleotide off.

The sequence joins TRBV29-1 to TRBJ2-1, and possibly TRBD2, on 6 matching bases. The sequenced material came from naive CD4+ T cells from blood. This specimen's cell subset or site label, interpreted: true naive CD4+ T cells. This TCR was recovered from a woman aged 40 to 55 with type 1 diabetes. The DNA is TGCAGCTCCGGGAGCTCCTACAATGAGCAGTTCTTC. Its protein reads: CSSGSSYNEQFF.